This TCR beta chain was identified in a study of shared clonotypes between healthy human individuals. V gave up 4 bases and J gave up 7 bases, with 11 bases separating them. Germline loops: CDR1 MNHNY, CDR2 SVGAGI (reference sequence). CDR3 length: 12 residues. Sequenced by immunoSEQ multiplex PCR; TCRdb stores in-frame clones only, minus some. Of 1.5 million to 2.5 million clones in the sample, about 95% are singletons; the top ten hold approximately 1%. Overall study findings and caveats: It was the non-shared clonotypes that had lower generation probabilities than clonotypes shared by all four donors.

Naive-designated CD8 cells lacked CD45RO, were positively enriched for CCR7, and omitted terminally differentiated effector memory CD45RA+ cells. Notes on this clone: What it binds is unknown.

Sequenced input: naive CD8+ T cells sorted from blood. The sequence derives from a man aged 18-30 years in good health. The chain has TRBV6-6 and TRBJ2-7, with D unclear. CDR3 residues: CASSSALGEQYF. The CDR3 DNA follows: TGTGCCAGCAGTTCGGCTTTGGGAGAGCAGTACTTC.